This TCR beta chain was profiled in a study of blood T cells in healthy people across ages. Points from the study as a whole: The unsorted PBMCs prevented any conclusive comparison of naive versus antigen-experienced cells.

Together with a sample-barcoded 5' primer, a J-beta primer mix was included in a second PCR lasting about 6 to 11 cycles. TCRdb itself ran the 5' RACE reads through MiXCR, one entry per CDR3 protein. This sample has around 990,000 distinct CDR3 sequences, with less than 25% found just once. With 1 base removed from V and 7 bases from J, the gap between germline ends came to 17 bases. This CDR3 has 15 residues. Germline CDR1 is LGHDT and CDR2 is YNNKEL (reference sequence). This clonotype was seen only a few times. Antigen unknown. These data were likewise used in another study, on T cells of mothers and their children.

This chain connects TRBV3-1 to TRBJ2-7; D is possibly TRBD1 (6 bases). The material sequenced was blood. The TCR sequence derives from a girl between 2 and 10 years old in good health. CDR3 sequence: CASSQAGQTLREQYF. CDR3 DNA sequence: TGTGCCAGCAGCCAAGCCGGACAGACTCTACGGGAGCAGTACTTC.